The T cell receptor beta chain under discussion was sequenced for a study of T-cell memory formation after mild COVID-19. The CDR3 runs 14 residues. The V gene's germline CDR1 is WSHSY and CDR2 SAAADI. V dropped 4 bases and J dropped 1 base, with 8 bases sitting between them. One entry per CDR3 protein results from TCRdb running MiXCR on the 5' RACE reads. The sample holds 350,000 to 400,000 distinct CDR3 sequences; approximately 15% are singletons and the top ten take 22%. This clonotype was detected ten times or more. The chain has TRBV10-2 and TRBJ2-1; D is undetermined. This sequence was found in a man aged 18 to 29 who had mild COVID-19 (a few samples of this study predate the infection). Cell type and time point are not known. The source material was PBMCs or a T cell subset sorted from them (not recorded which). The CDR3 DNA reads as TGCGCCAGCAGTGCCGCTAGTTCCTACAATGAGCAGTTCTTC. Translation gives CASSAASSYNEQFF.